Shown below are 9 T cell receptor beta chains from a single sample sequenced in a study of blood T cell repertoires in COVID-19. TCRdb's copy holds only in-frame clones and misses some; the assay was immunoSEQ multiplex PCR. The repertoire holds just over 95,000 clones, with approximately 90% as singletons. Sequenced material: peripheral blood. The receptor set was obtained from a man aged 55 to 70 with acute or convalescent COVID-19.

The genes are TRBV6-1 and TRBJ1-2; D gene ambiguous. Germline V lookup: CDR1 MNHNS, CDR2 SASEGT. The CDR3 is made up of 15 amino acids. Deletions cut 0 bases from V and 0 bases from J, with 8 bases between. For the CDR3, the DNA is TGTGCCAGCAGTGAAGCGCTTCAGGCTAACTATGGCTACACCTTC. Amino acid sequence: CASSEALQANYGYTF.

The chain couples TRBV6-1 to TRBJ2-2; perhaps TRBD2 as D (6 bases). V dropped 1 base and J dropped 5 bases, with 8 bases sitting between them. This CDR3 has 14 amino acids. Germline CDR1 is MNHNS and CDR2 is SASEGT. CDR3 sequence: CASSEVGGTGELFF. The DNA for the CDR3 is TGTGCCAGCAGTGAAGTGGGGGGAACCGGGGAGCTGTTTTTT.

J is TRBJ1-2 and V is TRBV7-2, with 7 bases that match TRBD1. From germline, CDR1 is SGHTA and CDR2 FQGNSA. V gave up 3 bases and J gave up 1 base; unmatched junction bases: 5. CDR3 length: 15 residues. Here the CDR3 reads CASSLDRRNNYGYTF. The CDR3 DNA follows: TGTGCCAGCAGCTTGGACAGGCGAAATAACTATGGCTACACCTTC.

V and J are TRBV7-2 and TRBJ2-2, with 10 bases lining up with TRBD1. Looked up from germline, CDR1 is SGHTA and CDR2 is FQGNSA. After removal of 5 bases from V and 6 bases from J, the junction contained 6 bases not matched to a gene. The CDR3 consists of 15 residues. The CDR3 sequence: CASSLWTGGSGELFF. CDR3 DNA: TGTGCCAGCAGCCTATGGACAGGGGGATCCGGGGAGCTGTTTTTT.

The rearrangement uses TRBV6-5 and TRBJ1-5; 8 bases match TRBD1. The CDR3 spans 13 residues. Germline CDR1 reads MNHEY; CDR2 reads SVGAGI. The junction had 5 bases not matched to a gene; V was cut back by 6 bases and J by 7 bases. The CDR3 reads CASRRTGGQPQHF. The CDR3 DNA follows: TGTGCCAGCAGGCGTACAGGGGGACAGCCCCAGCATTTT.

This clone was seen a single time. The chain combines TRBV6-6 with TRBJ2-1; no firm D call. The V and J ends lost 5 bases and 5 bases respectively, with 4 bases between them. Germline-derived CDR1 and CDR2 are MNHNY and SVGAGI (reference sequence). The CDR3 covers 11 residues. The chain's CDR3 is CASSRDNEQFF. CDR3 bases: TGTGCCAGCAGTAGAGACAATGAGCAGTTCTTC.

V gene TRBV19 combines with J gene TRBJ1-6, with 9 bases that match TRBD1. J lost 9 bases, V lost 6 bases, and 6 bases had no gene match. The V gene's germline CDR1 is LNHDA and CDR2 SQIVND (reference sequence). The CDR3 has 14 amino acids. This CDR3 reads CASRLGQGGSPLHF. The CDR3 region has the DNA TGTGCCAGTAGGTTGGGACAGGGTGGTTCACCCCTCCACTTT.

This clone came up once. V is TRBV7-9 and J is TRBJ2-7, with D possibly being TRBD1 (7 bases). V lost 6 bases and J lost 2, with 14 bases in between. Germline loops: CDR1 SEHNR, CDR2 FQNEAQ (reference sequence). The CDR3 covers 14 residues. CDR3 sequence (DNA): TGTGCCAGCAGTCGCCAGGGGGGACCCTACGAGCAGTACGTC. It codes for CASSRQGGPYEQYV.

The genes are TRBV27 and TRBJ1-4; 7 bases are shared with TRBD1. Germline V gives CDR1 MNHEY, CDR2 SMNVEV (reference sequence). The CDR3 totals 14 residues. J lost 7 bases, V lost 6 bases, and 8 bases had no gene match. CDR3 sequence (DNA): TGTGCCAGCAGATCCAGGGGGAAGGGTGAAAAACTGTTTTTT. It encodes CASRSRGKGEKLFF.